A single sample is the source of the 3 T cell receptor beta chains below, sequenced in a study of cytomegalovirus exposure and HLA in healthy donors. The PCR contained 60 Vbeta and 13 Jbeta primers. Sequencing was performed with immunoSEQ multiplex PCR; in TCRdb, only in-frame clones are kept and a portion is missing. The table counts 55,000 to 85,000 clones; roughly 3.8% lies in the top ten. The sequencing input was PBMCs. Receptor source: a female donor in good health and CMV-seropositive.

The chain employs TRBV2 and TRBJ2-7, with 7 bases aligning to TRBD1. The CDR3 consists of 13 residues. Germline-derived CDR1 and CDR2 are SNHLY and FYNNEI. The J segment lost 3 bases and the V segment lost 4 bases, leaving 3 bases of the junction unmatched. DNA for the CDR3: TGTGCCAGCAGTGGTGCAGGGGGCTACGAGCAGTACTTC. Amino acids: CASSGAGGYEQYF.

The chain combines TRBV6-1 with TRBJ1-5; TRBD1 matches at 10 bases. The CDR3 covers 16 residues. The J segment lost 6 bases and the V segment lost 4 bases, leaving 9 bases of the junction unmatched. Germline CDR1 reads MNHNS; CDR2 reads SASEGT. The CDR3 DNA sequence: TGTGCCAGCAGTGCCCGGGACAGGGGTCGAGGTCAGCCCCAGCATTTT. Encoded protein: CASSARDRGRGQPQHF.

This chain joins TRBV7-9 and TRBJ2-1; weak D call: TRBD1 (7 bases). The CDR3 is made up of 15 amino acids. Germline values: CDR1 SEHNR, CDR2 FQNEAQ (reference sequence). V lost 5 bases to trimming and J lost 4 bases, with 15 bases between them. The CDR3 nucleotides are TGTGCCAGCAGCGCAGGGGGGTACTATTACAATGAGCAGTTCTTC. Its translation: CASSAGGYYYNEQFF.